This TCR beta chain was identified in a study of T cells in Graves' hyperthyroidism and ophthalmopathy. RNA transcripts provided the source from which TCR beta CDR3 regions were amplified. The HTBI primer set drove a first-round RT-PCR of the TCR CDR3. MiXCR, run by TCRdb on the multiplex PCR reads, gives a single entry per CDR3 protein. The data show 270,000 or so distinct CDR3 sequences, with 20% to 25% seen just once and 20% to 30% held by the top ten. Uncontrolled infection, other autoimmune disease, pregnancy or lactation barred patients from enrollment. Clinical symptoms, serum thyroxine and TRAb, thyroid ultrasound and orbital computed tomography together formed the diagnostic basis. The PBMCs were taken from approximately 11 ml of fresh peripheral blood. Per germline, CDR1 LNHDA and CDR2 SQIVND (reference sequence). The CDR3 is made up of 16 amino acids. V was clipped by 5 bases and J by 6 bases; unmatched bases: 14.

Source material: blood. The V gene is TRBV19, the J gene TRBJ1-1, with 8 bases lining up with TRBD1. The clonotype originates from a man aged 35 to 55 with Graves' hyperthyroidism that later progressed to Graves' ophthalmopathy. The CDR3 spells CASSPHGTGRVPEAFF. The CDR3 coding sequence is TGTGCCAGTAGTCCCCACGGGACAGGACGTGTGCCTGAAGCTTTCTTT.